A single sample is the source of the 9 T cell receptor beta chains below, sequenced in a study of blood T cells in healthy people across ages. Primed by a sample-barcoded 5' primer and a J-beta primer mix, a second PCR proceeded for 7 to 11 cycles. TCRdb called the 5' RACE reads again in MiXCR, with one record for every CDR3 protein. Among 700,000 to 950,000 distinct CDR3 sequences, roughly 64% were seen once, and the ten largest hold 20% to 25%. Material for sequencing was blood. The receptors derive from a man aged 30 to 45 in good health.

The chain joins TRBV5-1 to TRBJ2-5; 11 bases fit TRBD1. Germline trimming cut 4 bases from V and 5 bases from J; bases unmatched to any gene: 13. Germline CDR1 is SGHRS and CDR2 is YFSETQ. The CDR3 covers 17 residues. CDR3 region: CASSKRTGGVIQETQYF. CDR3 DNA sequence: TGCGCCAGCAGCAAAAGGACAGGGGGCGTGATCCAGGAGACCCAGTACTTC.

CDR3 sequence: CASSPSGDSEAFF. CDR3 DNA sequence: TGTGCCAGCAGCCCAAGTGGGGACAGTGAAGCTTTCTTT. The chain joins TRBV11-2 to TRBJ1-1, with 7 bases matching TRBD1. The germline V gene encodes CDR1 SGHAT and CDR2 FQNNGV. J lost 7 bases, V lost 5 bases, and 7 bases had no gene match. This CDR3 has 13 amino acids.

The genes are TRBV9 and TRBJ2-7; 8 positions agree with TRBD2. V trimming: 4 bases; J trimming: 5 bases; junction bases outside the gene matches: 11. Looked up from germline, CDR1 is SGDLS and CDR2 is YYNGEE. This CDR3 region has 15 residues. The CDR3 here is CASSREAGELDEQYF. In nucleotides, the CDR3 is TGTGCCAGCAGCCGAGAAGCGGGGGAGTTGGACGAGCAGTACTTC.

The chain recombines TRBV4-2 with TRBJ2-7, with D tentatively TRBD1 (5 bases). The closer fit of TRBJ2-5 to the DNA end suggests the J call may be wrong. Germline V CDR1 and CDR2: LGHNA, YNFKEQ. The CDR3 runs 15 residues. In DNA, the CDR3 is TGTGCCAGCAGCCCCAGCGACAGAAGACAAGAGACCCAGTACTTC. Its protein product is CASSPSDRRQETQYF.

The chain recombines TRBV24-1 with TRBJ2-1, with D unclear. V gave up 5 bases and J gave up 4 bases, with 14 bases separating them. The CDR3 runs to 15 residues. Germline V gene lookup returns CDR1 KGHDR and CDR2 SFDVKD. CDR3 amino acids: CATSGWTTSYNEQFF. As DNA, the CDR3 is TGTGCCACCAGTGGCTGGACGACATCTTACAATGAGCAGTTCTTC.

The chain employs TRBV28 and TRBJ2-7; tentative D call: TRBD1 (6 bases). From germline, CDR1 is MDHEN and CDR2 SYDVKM. The CDR3 runs to 12 residues. The chain's CDR3 is CGAGDRIYEQYF. Here the CDR3 DNA reads TGTGGTGCCGGTGACAGGATCTACGAGCAGTACTTC. Filled out from reference TRBV28 and TRBJ2-7, the complete variable domain reads DVKVTQSSRYLVKRTGEKVFLECVQDMDHENMFWYRQDPGLGLRLIYFSYDVKMKEKGDIPEGYSVSREKKERFSLILESASTNQTSMYLCGAGDRIYEQYFGPGTRLTVT.

The V call is TRBV20-1, the J call TRBJ2-5, with a tentative D call TRBD1 (6 bases). This CDR3 is built from 18 residues. The V gene lost 1 base and the J gene lost 11 bases, with 32 bases spanning the gap. Germline values: CDR1 DFQATT, CDR2 SNEGSKA (reference sequence). The CDR3 protein is CSARALDPVGTKYNEQYF. As DNA, the CDR3 is TGCAGTGCTAGAGCACTGGATCCTGTTGGGACAAAATACAATGAGCAGTACTTC.

The chain employs TRBV29-1 and TRBJ2-1; D is possibly TRBD1 (5 bases). This CDR3 has 11 residues. The germline CDR1 and CDR2 sequences are SQVTM and ANQGSEA. V dropped 8 bases and J dropped 5 bases, with 10 bases sitting between them. The CDR3 spells CSPRVDNEQFF. The CDR3 nucleotides are TGCAGCCCCAGGGTGGACAATGAGCAGTTCTTC.

V usage is TRBV6-1 and J usage is TRBJ2-3, with 8 bases matching TRBD1. The CDR3 covers 15 residues. The germline gives CDR1 MNHNS, CDR2 SASEGT. Germline trimming cut 4 bases from V and 3 bases from J; bases unmatched to any gene: 6. The CDR3 coding sequence is TGTGCCAGCAGTGTTAGTCGGGACAGGACAGATACGCAGTATTTT. It translates to CASSVSRDRTDTQYF.